The present entry profiles one TCR beta chain with its context. The CDR3 is 17 amino acids. CDR1 is LNHDA, CDR2 SQIVND, per germline (reference sequence). Germline trimming cut 3 bases from V and 7 bases from J; bases unmatched to any gene: 10. This sample was included in a study of blood T cell repertoires in COVID-19. Measured with immunoSEQ multiplex PCR; TCRdb has only the in-frame clones, and not every one. Here the sample spans under 350,000 clones, around nine tenths being singletons. This chain joins TRBV19 and TRBJ2-1; TRBD2 matches at 12 bases. The clonotype originates from a woman aged 40 to 55 who had recovered from COVID-19. The source material was PBMCs or T cells enriched from blood (not recorded which). This chain's CDR3 is CASSMRLAGGPANEQFF. The CDR3 DNA is TGTGCCAGTAGTATGAGGCTAGCGGGAGGGCCCGCGAATGAGCAGTTCTTC.